These 14 T cell receptor beta chains originate from one sample sequenced in a study of cytomegalovirus exposure and HLA in healthy donors. PCR involved 60 Vbeta and 13 Jbeta primers. Sequencing used immunoSEQ multiplex PCR; TCRdb keeps in-frame clones, though not all of them. The sample gives 100,000 to 150,000 clones, under 85% of which show up once; roughly 4.1% is in the top ten. What was sequenced was PBMCs. The receptors derive from a woman in her forties or fifties in good health and CMV-seropositive.

This chain connects TRBV6-6 to TRBJ1-5; no clear D gene. The CDR3 has 14 amino acids. Per germline, CDR1 MNHNY and CDR2 SVGAGI (reference sequence). The V end was cut by 4 bases, the J end by 1 base, with 8 bases between. The chain's CDR3 is CASSLEQSNQPQHF. The CDR3 bases are TGTGCCAGCAGTTTGGAGCAGAGCAATCAGCCCCAGCATTTT.

The rearrangement joins TRBV7-9 to TRBJ1-4; weak D call: TRBD1 (5 bases). The CDR3 length is 15 residues. Per germline, CDR1 SEHNR and CDR2 FQNEAQ (reference sequence). Trimming stripped 0 bases from V and 4 bases from J, with 9 bases between. Here the CDR3 reads CASSLAAGDNEKLFF. The CDR3 nucleotides read TGTGCCAGCAGCTTAGCTGCGGGGGATAATGAAAAACTGTTTTTT.

The chain combines TRBV7-2 with TRBJ2-2; 8 bases fit TRBD2. Germline values: CDR1 SGHTA, CDR2 FQGNSA. Unmatched junction bases numbered 3, after V lost 2 bases and J lost 4 bases. There are 15 residues in the CDR3. The CDR3 DNA reads TGTGCCAGCAGCTTACCGGGGGGGGTCACCGGGGAGCTGTTTTTT. This translates into CASSLPGGVTGELFF.

The gene calls are TRBV19 and TRBJ1-5; D gene ambiguous. The CDR3 extends over 14 amino acids. The germline V gene has CDR1 LNHDA and CDR2 SQIVND (reference sequence). V was shortened by 4 bases and J by 2 bases, with 9 bases between the two germline ends. As DNA, the CDR3 is TGTGCCAGTAGTACTGACACCGGCAATCAGCCCCAGCATTTT. It codes for CASSTDTGNQPQHF.

The chain uses TRBV7-9 and TRBJ2-7; 7 bases match TRBD2. Trimming removed 5 bases from V and 6 bases from J; junction bases left unmatched: 7. The CDR3 covers 13 residues. The germline V gene has CDR1 SEHNR and CDR2 FQNEAQ (reference sequence). The CDR3 spells CASSTRTSVEQYF. CDR3 DNA sequence: TGTGCCAGCAGCACCCGTACTAGCGTCGAGCAGTACTTC. The complete variable domain, with remaining parts taken from reference TRBV7-9 and TRBJ2-7, reads DTGVSQNPRHKITKRGQNVTFRCDPISEHNRLYWYRQTLGQGPEFLTYFQNEAQLEKSRLLSDRFSAERPKGSFSTLEIQRTEQGDSAMYLCASSTRTSVEQYFGPGTRLTVT.

The CDR3 here is CASSGGGGDNYGYTF. The CDR3 DNA reads as TGTGCCAGCTCGGGCGGGGGAGGGGACAACTATGGCTACACCTTC. J is TRBJ1-2 and V is TRBV6-1; weak D call: TRBD1 (5 bases). The V and J ends lost 8 bases and 2 bases respectively, with 18 bases between them. This CDR3 has 15 residues. Germline V gene data show CDR1 as MNHNS and CDR2 as SASEGT.

This clone was seen once. The rearrangement links TRBV10-3 to TRBJ2-7; 7 nucleotides align to TRBD1. Unmatched junction bases numbered 8, after V lost 6 bases and J lost 6 bases. This CDR3 is 13 amino acids long. Germline values: CDR1 ENHRY, CDR2 SYGVKD. The CDR3 sequence is CAISKMTGPEQYF. As DNA, the CDR3 is TGTGCCATCAGCAAAATGACAGGGCCCGAGCAGTACTTC.

J is TRBJ2-7 and V is TRBV4-2; D may be TRBD2 (5 bases). Looked up from germline, CDR1 is LGHNA and CDR2 is YNFKEQ. This CDR3 has 15 amino acids. The V gene lost 4 bases and the J gene lost 3 bases, with 16 bases spanning the gap. The CDR3 spells CASSPGELGFYEQYF. CDR3 coding DNA: TGTGCCAGCAGCCCCGGGGAACTAGGTTTCTACGAGCAGTACTTC.

This chain connects TRBV6-6 to TRBJ2-1, with no clear D. Germline loops: CDR1 MNHNY, CDR2 SVGAGI (reference sequence). Trimming shortened V by 2 bases and J by 7 bases, and 3 bases separated the two germline ends. The CDR3 sequence is 11 residues long. Written as DNA, the CDR3 is TGTGCCAGCAGTTACCGGAATGAGCAGTTCTTC. This translates into CASSYRNEQFF.

DNA of the CDR3: TGCGCCAGCAGCCAAGATCCGATGGGAGGCGCGGGGGGAGGCTACACCTTC. This codes for CASSQDPMGGAGGGYTF. The chain combines TRBV4-3 with TRBJ1-2; D is perhaps TRBD1 (5 bases). The V gene's germline CDR1 is LGHNA and CDR2 YSLEER. Trimming removed 0 bases from V and 8 bases from J, with 22 bases in between. This CDR3 comprises 17 residues.

The chain recombines TRBV18 with TRBJ2-2; D is possibly TRBD1 (6 bases). The V and J ends lost 1 base and 6 bases respectively, with 15 bases between them. Germline loops: CDR1 KGHSH, CDR2 LQKENI. The CDR3 is 16 amino acids. The CDR3 DNA is TGTGCCAGCTCACCACAGGGGGATGTGTGGTCCGGGGAGCTGTTTTTT. Translation: CASSPQGDVWSGELFF.

The chain links TRBV7-9 to TRBJ2-2, with D tentatively TRBD2 (6 bases). The length of the CDR3 is 16 residues. Germline-derived CDR1 and CDR2 are SEHNR and FQNEAQ (reference sequence). Deletions cut 5 bases from V and 2 bases from J, with 15 bases between. Written as DNA, the CDR3 is TGTGCCAGCAGCCCAGTGGCTAGCGTCAACACCGGGGAGCTGTTTTTT. Protein product: CASSPVASVNTGELFF.

This chain uses TRBV5-1 with TRBJ2-1; a weak D match, TRBD1 (5 bases). V was pared by 5 bases and J by 3 bases, with 12 bases between. CDR3 length: 14 amino acids. Germline values: CDR1 SGHRS, CDR2 YFSETQ. The CDR3 sequence: CASSGAGNYNEQFF. The DNA of the CDR3 is TGCGCCAGCAGTGGGGCAGGTAACTACAATGAGCAGTTCTTC.

This chain joins TRBV11-2 and TRBJ1-1, with a possible D match to TRBD1 (5 bases). The germline V and J ends were trimmed by 5 bases and 4 bases, with 14 bases remaining between them. The germline gives CDR1 SGHAT, CDR2 FQNNGV. The length of the CDR3 is 14 residues. The CDR3 nucleotides are TGTGCCAGCAGCCCAAGGGGAGGGGTCACTGAAGCTTTCTTT. Translation: CASSPRGGVTEAFF.